These T cell receptor beta chains were read from a single sample in a study of a mutant IDH1 vaccine in newly diagnosed glioma. The table came from immunoSEQ multiplex PCR; TCRdb's copy has only in-frame clones and leaves some out. The sample comprises about 54,000 clones, about 80% of which are singletons, and more than 3% rests with the top ten. Their specific antigens are unknown. Here the sequenced sample was PBMCs, taken from a glioma patient whose treatment included an IDH1 peptide vaccine. These receptors were obtained from a man younger than 40 with glioma. Each CDR3 is given with its conserved first and last residue. The D gene is left open where the match is weak. Expanded clones are given a class, and other clones once, few, many or no size at all.

V gene: TRBV6-4; D gene: TRBD2; clone size: -; J gene: TRBJ2-1; CDR3 DNA: TGTGCCAGCAGTGACAGCGGGGGGGACTACAATGAGCAGTTCTTC; CDR3 protein: CASSDSGGDYNEQFF
V gene: TRBV7-9; D gene: TRBD1; clone size: -; J gene: TRBJ1-2; CDR3 DNA: TGTGCCAGCAGCTACCGGGACAGGGCCCTGTGGGGCTACACCTTC; CDR3 protein: CASSYRDRALWGYTF
V gene: TRBV7-9; D gene: -; clone size: -; J gene: TRBJ2-2; CDR3 DNA: TGTGCCAGCAGCTTAGCCGGGGAGCTGTTTTTT; CDR3 protein: CASSLAGELFF
V gene: TRBV5-1; D gene: -; clone size: few; J gene: TRBJ1-1; CDR3 DNA: TGCGCCAGCAGCTTGGGACAGATCAACACTGAAGCTTTCTTT; CDR3 protein: CASSLGQINTEAFF
V gene: TRBV19; D gene: TRBD1; clone size: -; J gene: TRBJ1-4; CDR3 DNA: TGTGCCAGTAGTAAAATCGGGACAGGGAACGAAAAACTGTTTTTT; CDR3 protein: CASSKIGTGNEKLFF
V gene: TRBV6-5; D gene: -; clone size: -; J gene: TRBJ2-3; CDR3 DNA: TGTGCCAGCAGTTACTCGACTAGCACAGATACGCAGTATTTT; CDR3 protein: CASSYSTSTDTQYF
V gene: TRBV15; D gene: -; clone size: -; J gene: TRBJ2-7; CDR3 DNA: TGTGCCACCAGCAGAGAACAGACGGGCTACGAGCAGTACTTC; CDR3 protein: CATSREQTGYEQYF
V gene: TRBV4-2; D gene: -; clone size: -; J gene: TRBJ1-4; CDR3 DNA: TGTGCCAGCGGGGAGGCTGGGGGGGGCGCGGCTAATGAAAAACTGTTTTTT; CDR3 protein: CASGEAGGGAANEKLFF
V gene: TRBV5-1; D gene: -; clone size: -; J gene: TRBJ1-3; CDR3 DNA: TGCGCCAGCAGACAGAGCTCTGGAAACACCATATATTTT; CDR3 protein: CASRQSSGNTIYF
V gene: TRBV9; D gene: -; clone size: -; J gene: TRBJ1-1; CDR3 DNA: TGTGCCAGCAGCGTAGAAGCAAGGGGAAACACTGAAGCTTTCTTT; CDR3 protein: CASSVEARGNTEAFF
V gene: TRBV6-1; D gene: -; clone size: -; J gene: TRBJ2-3; CDR3 DNA: TGTGCCAGCAGGGGCGACTTAGATACGCAGTATTTT; CDR3 protein: CASRGDLDTQYF
V gene: TRBV5-1; D gene: -; clone size: -; J gene: TRBJ1-2; CDR3 DNA: TGCGCCAGCAGCTTGGCCCGACAGATTAACTATGGCTACACCTTC; CDR3 protein: CASSLARQINYGYTF
V gene: TRBV5-1; D gene: -; clone size: -; J gene: TRBJ1-1; CDR3 DNA: TGCGCCAGCAGCTTGGCCTCGGACAGCGTAATGAACACTGAAGCTTTCTTT; CDR3 protein: CASSLASDSVMNTEAFF
V gene: TRBV7-8; D gene: TRBD2; clone size: -; J gene: TRBJ2-1; CDR3 DNA: TGTGCCAGCAGCTTAAAGCGGGGGGGCAATGAGCAGTTCTTC; CDR3 protein: CASSLKRGGNEQFF
V gene: TRBV5-5; D gene: -; clone size: -; J gene: TRBJ2-1; CDR3 DNA: TGTGCCAGCAGCTTGGTGTGGGGCACAGGGCCTAGCTCCTACAATGAGCAGTTCTTC; CDR3 protein: CASSLVWGTGPSSYNEQFF
V gene: TRBV4-1; D gene: -; clone size: few; J gene: TRBJ1-4; CDR3 DNA: TGCGCCAGCAGCCAATTTGGGGTGGTGTCTAATGAAAAACTGTTTTTT; CDR3 protein: CASSQFGVVSNEKLFF
V gene: TRBV5-1; D gene: -; clone size: -; J gene: TRBJ2-5; CDR3 DNA: TGCGCCAGCAGCTTGGATTCAGGACGGGAGACCCAGTACTTC; CDR3 protein: CASSLDSGRETQYF
V gene: TRBV5-1; D gene: -; clone size: once; J gene: TRBJ2-1; CDR3 DNA: TGCGCCAGCAGCCCCGGAGCTAGCAGCTACAATGAGCAGTTCTTC; CDR3 protein: CASSPGASSYNEQFF
V gene: TRBV6-5; D gene: -; clone size: -; J gene: TRBJ1-1; CDR3 DNA: TGTGCCAGCAGTTACGAAGGGCGAGGGCCCACTGAAGCTTTCTTT; CDR3 protein: CASSYEGRGPTEAFF
V gene: TRBV4-2; D gene: -; clone size: -; J gene: TRBJ1-4; CDR3 DNA: TGTGCCAGCAGCCAAGACCGCAGGGAAAAACTGTTTTTT; CDR3 protein: CASSQDRREKLFF
V gene: TRBV9; D gene: -; clone size: -; J gene: TRBJ1-2; CDR3 DNA: TGTGCCAGCAGCGTGGGTGAGACAGGCTATGGCTACACCTTC; CDR3 protein: CASSVGETGYGYTF
V gene: TRBV7-6; D gene: TRBD1; clone size: -; J gene: TRBJ2-1; CDR3 DNA: TGTGCCAGCAGCTTACCGGGACAGAAGCAGTTCTTC; CDR3 protein: CASSLPGQKQFF
V gene: TRBV6-1; D gene: -; clone size: once; J gene: TRBJ1-5; CDR3 DNA: TGTGCCAGCAGTGAATTAAGTGGGGGTAGCAATCAGCCCCAGCATTTT; CDR3 protein: CASSELSGGSNQPQHF
V gene: TRBV2; D gene: -; clone size: -; J gene: TRBJ2-5; CDR3 DNA: TGTGCCAGCTACCTCTTCGGAGGGGGAGAGACCCAGTACTTC; CDR3 protein: CASYLFGGGETQYF
V gene: TRBV15; D gene: TRBD1; clone size: -; J gene: TRBJ2-2; CDR3 DNA: TGTGCCACCAGCGCCCGGACAGGGGTCGGGGAGCTGTTTTTT; CDR3 protein: CATSARTGVGELFF
V gene: TRBV5-6; D gene: TRBD1; clone size: -; J gene: TRBJ2-3; CDR3 DNA: TGTGCCAGCAGCTTGCGGACAGGGGGCGCAGATACGCAGTATTTT; CDR3 protein: CASSLRTGGADTQYF
V gene: TRBV7-6; D gene: TRBD1; clone size: -; J gene: TRBJ2-1; CDR3 DNA: TGTGCCAGCAGCAATACAGGGGGCGACAATGAGCAGTTCTTC; CDR3 protein: CASSNTGGDNEQFF
V gene: TRBV6-6; D gene: TRBD1; clone size: -; J gene: TRBJ1-5; CDR3 DNA: TGTACCAGCAGTTACGTACAGGGGAATAATCAGCCCCAGCATTTT; CDR3 protein: CTSSYVQGNNQPQHF
V gene: TRBV4-2; D gene: -; clone size: few; J gene: TRBJ1-1; CDR3 DNA: TGTGCCAGCAGGCTCGGGGAGAACACTGAAGCTTTCTTT; CDR3 protein: CASRLGENTEAFF
V gene: TRBV18; D gene: TRBD1; clone size: -; J gene: TRBJ1-2; CDR3 DNA: TGTGCCAGCTCACCGGAACAGGGGGGCTACACCTTC; CDR3 protein: CASSPEQGGYTF
V gene: TRBV2; D gene: -; clone size: -; J gene: TRBJ2-5; CDR3 DNA: TGTGCCAGCAGGCTACAAGAGACCCAGTACTTC; CDR3 protein: CASRLQETQYF
V gene: TRBV2; D gene: -; clone size: -; J gene: TRBJ1-6; CDR3 DNA: TGTGCCAGCAGCGACCGGGACTCAGGTAGCGCCTATAATTCACCCCTCCACTTT; CDR3 protein: CASSDRDSGSAYNSPLHF
V gene: TRBV29-1; D gene: -; clone size: -; J gene: TRBJ1-1; CDR3 DNA: TGCAGCGTTGAATTACAGGGAGGGACTGAAGCTTTCTTT; CDR3 protein: CSVELQGGTEAFF
V gene: TRBV15; D gene: TRBD1; clone size: -; J gene: TRBJ2-7; CDR3 DNA: TGTGCCACCAACAGGGGGCACGAGCAGTACTTC; CDR3 protein: CATNRGHEQYF
V gene: TRBV4-2; D gene: -; clone size: -; J gene: TRBJ2-6; CDR3 DNA: TGTGCCAGCAGCCAGGGTGAGGACTCTGGGGCCAACGTCCTGACTTTC; CDR3 protein: CASSQGEDSGANVLTF
V gene: TRBV19; D gene: TRBD1; clone size: -; J gene: TRBJ2-7; CDR3 DNA: TGTGCCAGCGCCCCCGCGACAGGGAACGAGCAGTACTTC; CDR3 protein: CASAPATGNEQYF
V gene: TRBV7-9; D gene: TRBD2; clone size: -; J gene: TRBJ2-5; CDR3 DNA: TGTGCCAGCAGTTCCCGCGGGGGGCCGCAAGAGACCCAGTACTTC; CDR3 protein: CASSSRGGPQETQYF
V gene: TRBV27; D gene: -; clone size: -; J gene: TRBJ1-5; CDR3 DNA: TGTGCCAGCACCCCCCTGGTTAGCAATCAGCCCCAGCATTTT; CDR3 protein: CASTPLVSNQPQHF
V gene: TRBV25-1; D gene: -; clone size: -; J gene: TRBJ1-6; CDR3 DNA: TGTGCCAGCAGTGATTTGGTCAATTCACCCCTCCACTTT; CDR3 protein: CASSDLVNSPLHF
V gene: TRBV4-1; D gene: -; clone size: -; J gene: TRBJ1-5; CDR3 DNA: TGCGCCAGCAGCCAAAGAGTTGGTCAGCCCCAGCATTTT; CDR3 protein: CASSQRVGQPQHF
V gene: TRBV7-9; D gene: -; clone size: -; J gene: TRBJ1-1; CDR3 DNA: TGTGCCAGCAGGGGAGGGTCGAACACTGAAGCTTTCTTT; CDR3 protein: CASRGGSNTEAFF
V gene: TRBV5-1; D gene: TRBD1; clone size: -; J gene: TRBJ2-7; CDR3 DNA: TGCGCCAGCAGCAAGGGGACAGGGGGCTCCTACGAGCAGTACTTC; CDR3 protein: CASSKGTGGSYEQYF
V gene: TRBV28; D gene: -; clone size: few; J gene: TRBJ1-5; CDR3 DNA: TGTGCCAGCAGTAGGTTCTTTAGCAATCAGCCCCAGCATTTT; CDR3 protein: CASSRFFSNQPQHF
V gene: TRBV5-8; D gene: -; clone size: -; J gene: TRBJ2-7; CDR3 DNA: TGTGCCAGCCTCAGCTTGGGAGGACCGATCGAAAGGGGGTCCTACGAGCAGTACTTC; CDR3 protein: CASLSLGGPIERGSYEQYF
V gene: TRBV14; D gene: -; clone size: few; J gene: TRBJ1-1; CDR3 DNA: TGTGCCAGCAGCCCGGGACCCCTGGACACTGAAGCTTTCTTT; CDR3 protein: CASSPGPLDTEAFF